Listed below are T cell receptor beta chains from one sample, sequenced in a study of immune evolution from preneoplasia to lung adenocarcinoma. Profiling relied on immunoSEQ multiplex PCR, and the TCRdb table lists in-frame clones only, not all of them. The sample shows 6,500 to 8,500 clones, about four fifths of them seen only once. The material sequenced was FFPE adjacent normal lung tissue. All receptors come from a person aged 55-80 years with lung adenocarcinoma. The CDR3 runs from the conserved cysteine through the conserved F or W. Clone size is given for some rows only: seen once, a few or many times, or a class if the clone is expanded.

TRBJ2-7	TRBV28	-	CASSGAAGVYEQYF
TRBJ2-3	TRBV7-3	-	CASSLTVSGTDTQYF
TRBJ2-5	TRBV6-6	-	CASSYSPGVETQYF
TRBJ2-7	TRBV11-2	-	CASSPQGPFYEQYF
TRBJ1-2	TRBV7-2	-	CASSLDTSYGYTF
TRBJ1-2	TRBV10-3	once	CAISEQEYGYTF
TRBJ2-1	TRBV30	-	CAWSVRSGRGDEQFF
TRBJ1-4	TRBV12-1	-	CASPPTQVDEKLFF
TRBJ2-1	TRBV5-6	-	CASRLWTAGATGYNEQFF
TRBJ2-1	TRBV9	few	CASSVGQGSSFYNEQFF
TRBJ1-5	TRBV4-2	-	CASSQPLNQPQHF
TRBJ1-1	TRBV7-8	few	CASSHARVMNTEAFF
TRBJ2-2	TRBV7-3	few	CASSLQLAGGAGELFF
TRBJ1-1	TRBV19	-	CASSVNSNTEAFF
TRBJ2-3	TRBV7-3	-	CASSPGLATDTQYF
TRBJ1-5	TRBV7-8	-	CASSSTDSNQPQHF
TRBJ1-2	TRBV6-5	few	CASNGAGTGGYGYTF
TRBJ2-1	TRBV29-1	few	CSVRQGEQFF
TRBJ2-7	TRBV6-1	-	CTSSEGLSREAYF
TRBJ2-1	TRBV4-2	-	CASSQEFSGPYNEQFF
TRBJ2-3	TRBV5-8	-	CASWASGTDTQYF
TRBJ2-1	TRBV7-8	-	CASSLIWRGGPLGEQFF
TRBJ1-1	TRBV6-1	once	CASHFFDRTNTEAFF
TRBJ2-2	TRBV5-6	-	CASSLADRSTGELFF
TRBJ2-7	TRBV5-1	few	CASSLAAGTATYEQYF
TRBJ2-2	TRBV7-9	-	CANLRRGSNTGELFF
TRBJ1-2	TRBV5-8	once	CASSRPGGSGYTF
TRBJ2-1	TRBV12-5	once	CASGLTTATNEQFF
TRBJ2-3	TRBV10-3	-	CASKEDTDTQYF
TRBJ1-6	TRBV15	-	CATSRVLNNSLLHF
TRBJ1-2	TRBV18	-	CASSRPGGDYTF
TRBJ2-5	TRBV4-2	-	CASSQDSSRGGSETQYF